This T cell receptor (beta chain) was captured in a study of control samples from healthy donors and cancer patients. Produced via immunoSEQ multiplex PCR; TCRdb's table is partial and in-frame only. The sample lists about 130,000 clones, about 92% occurring once. CDR3 size: 14 residues. V lost 6 bases and J lost 7; bases outside the gene matches: 7. Germline V gene sequence: CDR1 LNHDA, CDR2 SQIVND (reference sequence). V is TRBV19 and J is TRBJ2-1, with 9 bases aligning to TRBD2. The TCR was taken from a man aged 45-65 years with head and neck cancer. Material for sequencing was PBMCs. CDR3 in DNA: TGTGCCAGTAGACAGGGACTAGCCTCAAATGAGCAGTTCTTC. This gives the protein CASRQGLASNEQFF.